What follows are 14 T cell receptor beta chains derived from one specimen sequenced in a study of beta chain features in type 1 diabetes. The isolated RNA, all of it, was reverse transcribed, so expressed TCRB transcripts were what got sequenced. Libraries were prepared by immunoSEQ multiplex PCR; TCRdb keeps only in-frame clonotypes and omits some of them. Among under 950,000 clones listed, roughly 17% were seen once. Material: naive CD4+ T cells from blood. These TCRs come from a woman under 30 in good health.

This clone has just a few counts. The V call is TRBV7-2, the J call TRBJ2-1, with 9 bases fitting TRBD2. Germline CDR1 SGHTA, CDR2 FQGNSA. The CDR3 totals 15 residues. V shed 1 base, J shed 12 bases, and the junction held 10 bases outside the gene matches. The CDR3 DNA is TGTGCCAGCAGCTTAGGGCACTCTAGCGGGGCGAGGCAGTTCTTC. Its translation is CASSLGHSSGARQFF.

The chain joins TRBV5-4 to TRBJ2-1; 8 bases map to TRBD2. The CDR3 consists of 12 residues. V lost 1 base to trimming and J lost 10 bases; unmatched junction nucleotides: 1. The germline V gene has CDR1 SGHNT and CDR2 YYREEE (reference sequence). The CDR3 DNA is TGTGCCAGCAGCTTGTCGGGAGGGGAGCAGTTCTTC. Translated, it gives CASSLSGGEQFF.

V gene TRBV5-1 combines with J gene TRBJ1-2, with 10 bases aligning to TRBD1. CDR1 SGHRS and CDR2 YFSETQ come from the germline V gene. The CDR3 has 15 amino acids. Losses at the gene ends were 3 bases for V and 4 bases for J; bases not matched to a gene: 6. CDR3 region: CASSSGQGESYGYTF. CDR3 sequence (DNA): TGCGCCAGCAGCTCAGGACAGGGGGAATCCTATGGCTACACCTTC.

This clone has more than one count but fewer than ten. Relative to the germline gene, one junction end is altered; a read error may explain this. The chain uses TRBV7-2 and TRBJ2-1; perhaps TRBD2 as D (6 bases). The CDR3 spans 13 residues. Germline CDR1 reads SGHTA; CDR2 reads FQGNSA. As DNA, the CDR3 is TGTGCCAGCAGCTTAGGATGGCCAGCGGGCCCCCTCTTC. Translated, it gives CASSLGWPAGPLF.

The chain recombines TRBV15 with TRBJ2-5, with D uncertain. Germline CDR1 LNHNV, CDR2 YYDKDF (reference sequence). There are 14 residues in the CDR3. The V end lost 4 bases, the J end lost 2 bases, and 11 bases lay between the germline ends. This CDR3 is CATSTLQVQETQYF. The CDR3 DNA sequence: TGTGCCACCAGCACTCTCCAGGTACAAGAGACCCAGTACTTC.

The chain is built from TRBV5-4 and TRBJ2-3, with TRBD2 as a possible D gene (6 bases). This CDR3 comprises 16 residues. The germline gives CDR1 SGHNT, CDR2 YYREEE (reference sequence). Trimming removed 0 bases at V and 2 bases at J, with 13 bases between. CDR3 loop: CASSLELASPTDTQYF. Here the CDR3 DNA reads TGTGCCAGCAGCTTGGAGCTAGCGAGTCCCACAGATACGCAGTATTTT.

This clone was seen a handful of times. This chain joins TRBV2 and TRBJ2-3; 7 bases agree with TRBD2. From germline, CDR1 is SNHLY and CDR2 FYNNEI. The CDR3 is 14 amino acids. V dropped 4 bases and J dropped 5; count of bases not matched to a gene: 6. The CDR3 sequence is CASSVELAVDTQYF. CDR3 nucleotide sequence: TGTGCCAGCAGTGTGGAGCTAGCGGTAGATACGCAGTATTTT.

This sequence joins TRBV11-2 and TRBJ2-5; 9 bases line up with TRBD1. The CDR3 loop spans 15 amino acids. Germline CDR1 is SGHAT and CDR2 is FQNNGV. With 3 bases clipped from V and 4 bases from J, the junction kept 6 bases outside the gene matches. CDR3 loop: CASSFRDREGETQYF. As DNA, the CDR3 is TGTGCCAGCAGCTTCCGGGACAGGGAGGGAGAGACCCAGTACTTC.

The chain has TRBV28 and TRBJ2-5; D may be TRBD1 or TRBD2 (5 bases each). CDR1 is MDHEN and CDR2 is SYDVKM in the germline V gene. The V end was cut by 8 bases, the J end by 2 bases, with 21 bases between. This CDR3 has 16 residues. CDR3 DNA sequence: TGTGCCAGCGCCCCCGGACGAGGGACCACACAAGAGACCCAGTACTTC. It encodes CASAPGRGTTQETQYF.

A few counts support this clone. The V and J genes are TRBV19 and TRBJ2-7, with D uncertain. Germline lookup yields CDR1 LNHDA and CDR2 SQIVND (reference sequence). The ends were cut back, 5 bases at V and 6 bases at J, with 14 bases in the middle. This CDR3 comprises 13 residues. The CDR3 nucleotides read TGTGCCAGTAGTTTGGATAGGGCAGGCGAGCAGTACTTC. Its protein is CASSLDRAGEQYF.

V gene TRBV2 combines with J gene TRBJ2-2; TRBD1 agrees at 11 bases. The CDR3 is made up of 15 amino acids. Looked up from germline, CDR1 is SNHLY and CDR2 is FYNNEI. V gave up 6 bases and J gave up 7 bases; unmatched junction bases: 7. CDR3 sequence (DNA): TGTGCCAGCAGGCCGGGACAGGGGGTTAGCGGGGAGCTGTTTTTT. Translating it yields CASRPGQGVSGELFF.

The rearrangement uses TRBV5-1 and TRBJ2-4; a weak D match, TRBD2 (5 bases). Per the germline V gene, CDR1 is SGHRS and CDR2 is YFSETQ. The germline V and J ends were trimmed by 3 bases and 0 bases, with 13 bases remaining between them. This CDR3 contains 16 residues. The CDR3 bases are TGCGCCAGCAGCTCGGGGATGAGTTTAGCCAAAAACATTCAGTACTTC. Amino acid sequence: CASSSGMSLAKNIQYF.

A few counts support this clone. This chain links TRBV27 with TRBJ2-7, with 8 bases fitting TRBD1. Germline CDR1 reads MNHEY; CDR2 reads SMNVEV (reference sequence). CDR3 length: 16 amino acids. Unmatched junction bases numbered 10, after V lost 5 bases and J lost 1 base. CDR3 DNA: TGTGCCAGCAGTCGTGTGATTGGACAGGGATCCTACGAGCAGTACTTC. Amino acid sequence: CASSRVIGQGSYEQYF.

J is TRBJ2-7 and V is TRBV10-3; 7 nucleotides agree with TRBD1. The ends lost 3 bases at V and 5 bases at J; junction bases unmatched: 4. This CDR3 comprises 13 residues. CDR1 and CDR2 from the germline V gene are ENHRY and SYGVKD. Here the CDR3 reads CAISERDSDEQYF. The CDR3, as DNA: TGTGCCATCAGTGAAAGGGACAGTGACGAGCAGTACTTC.